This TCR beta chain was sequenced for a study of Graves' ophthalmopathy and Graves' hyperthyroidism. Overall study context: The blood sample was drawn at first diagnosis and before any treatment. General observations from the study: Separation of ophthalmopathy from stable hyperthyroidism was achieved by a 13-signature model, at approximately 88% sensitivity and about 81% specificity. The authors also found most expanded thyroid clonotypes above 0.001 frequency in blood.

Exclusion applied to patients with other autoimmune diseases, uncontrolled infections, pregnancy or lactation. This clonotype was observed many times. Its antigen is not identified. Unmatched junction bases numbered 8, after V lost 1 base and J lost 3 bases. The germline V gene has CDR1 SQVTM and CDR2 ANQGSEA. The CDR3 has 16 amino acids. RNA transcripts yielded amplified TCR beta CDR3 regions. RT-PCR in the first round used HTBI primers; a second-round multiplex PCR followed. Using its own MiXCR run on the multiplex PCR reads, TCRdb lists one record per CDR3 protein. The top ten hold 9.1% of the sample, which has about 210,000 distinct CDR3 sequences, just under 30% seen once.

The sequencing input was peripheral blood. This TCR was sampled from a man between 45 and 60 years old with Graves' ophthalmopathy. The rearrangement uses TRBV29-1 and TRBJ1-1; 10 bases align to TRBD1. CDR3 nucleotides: TGCAGCGTTGAAGGGACAGGGGGGAAGTATTACACTGAAGCTTTCTTT. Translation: CSVEGTGGKYYTEAFF.